Listed below are T cell receptor beta chains from one sample, sequenced in a study of T cell repertoires in cytomegalovirus infection. TCRdb called the reads again in MiXCR, with one record for every CDR3 protein. Counted here are about 280,000 distinct CDR3 sequences, roughly a fifth occurring once; the ten biggest clones make up approximately 20%. Antigens of these TCRs are unknown. Sequenced material: cultured PBMCs, taken from culture after CMV antigen stimulation. The receptor set was obtained from a human donor in good health (CMV status not recorded). Some clones in this sample may be carry-over from other donors' samples. The conserved cysteine and the conserved F or W are not part of the CDR3 here.

v_gene	j_gene	len	CDR3aa
TRBV19	TRBJ2-4	17	ASSPWGQITNLAKNIQY
TRBV19	TRBJ1-1	14	ASSIGTPGDTTEAF
TRBV5-1	TRBJ2-5	17	ASSLWLAGSTRNQETQY
TRBV15	TRBJ2-5	11	ATSDRRKETQY
TRBV19	TRBJ2-5	13	ASRYGQGVQETQY
TRBV7-2	TRBJ2-1	13	ASSSTSGSVEEQF
TRBV4-3	TRBJ2-6	14	ASSQETGSGANVLT
TRBV7-2	TRBJ1-1	12	ASSLALGHTEAF
TRBV6-5	TRBJ1-4	9	ASSERGKLF
TRBV11-2	TRBJ2-1	13	ASSLMGSAYNEQF
TRBV11-1	TRBJ1-1	13	ASSEAGSRRAEAF
TRBV7-9	TRBJ1-1	10	ASRHGNTEAF
TRBV4-1	TRBJ2-3	14	ASSQVSGTSTDTQY
TRBV12-3/TRBV12-4	TRBJ1-5	12	ASSLRRTSEPQH
TRBV6-5	TRBJ1-6	12	ASSPRTTISPLH
TRBV20-1	TRBJ2-2	13	SASARQALTGELF
TRBV20-1	TRBJ1-2	11	SARDSVGSGYT
TRBV7-2	TRBJ2-5	12	ASSLWVGSETQY
TRBV7-9	TRBJ1-1	10	ASSRGVSEAF
TRBV10-3	TRBJ2-3	13	AISESTGGTDTQY
TRBV12-3/TRBV12-4	TRBJ2-2	11	ASSPQVTGELF
TRBV7-2	TRBJ1-5	13	ASRPGGSGNQPQH
TRBV7-2	TRBJ2-2	12	ASSWEGNTGELF
TRBV20-1	TRBJ1-1	12	SAPGRRMNTEAF
TRBV9	TRBJ2-7	13	ASSPGLAVSYEQY
TRBV19	TRBJ1-5	13	ASSIVAGTGQPQH
TRBV12-3/TRBV12-4	TRBJ2-1	14	ASSPGLAGGPSEQF
TRBV7-9	TRBJ2-3	14	ASSSGRTGGPDTQY
TRBV7-8	TRBJ1-5	13	ASSSTGSDGQPQH